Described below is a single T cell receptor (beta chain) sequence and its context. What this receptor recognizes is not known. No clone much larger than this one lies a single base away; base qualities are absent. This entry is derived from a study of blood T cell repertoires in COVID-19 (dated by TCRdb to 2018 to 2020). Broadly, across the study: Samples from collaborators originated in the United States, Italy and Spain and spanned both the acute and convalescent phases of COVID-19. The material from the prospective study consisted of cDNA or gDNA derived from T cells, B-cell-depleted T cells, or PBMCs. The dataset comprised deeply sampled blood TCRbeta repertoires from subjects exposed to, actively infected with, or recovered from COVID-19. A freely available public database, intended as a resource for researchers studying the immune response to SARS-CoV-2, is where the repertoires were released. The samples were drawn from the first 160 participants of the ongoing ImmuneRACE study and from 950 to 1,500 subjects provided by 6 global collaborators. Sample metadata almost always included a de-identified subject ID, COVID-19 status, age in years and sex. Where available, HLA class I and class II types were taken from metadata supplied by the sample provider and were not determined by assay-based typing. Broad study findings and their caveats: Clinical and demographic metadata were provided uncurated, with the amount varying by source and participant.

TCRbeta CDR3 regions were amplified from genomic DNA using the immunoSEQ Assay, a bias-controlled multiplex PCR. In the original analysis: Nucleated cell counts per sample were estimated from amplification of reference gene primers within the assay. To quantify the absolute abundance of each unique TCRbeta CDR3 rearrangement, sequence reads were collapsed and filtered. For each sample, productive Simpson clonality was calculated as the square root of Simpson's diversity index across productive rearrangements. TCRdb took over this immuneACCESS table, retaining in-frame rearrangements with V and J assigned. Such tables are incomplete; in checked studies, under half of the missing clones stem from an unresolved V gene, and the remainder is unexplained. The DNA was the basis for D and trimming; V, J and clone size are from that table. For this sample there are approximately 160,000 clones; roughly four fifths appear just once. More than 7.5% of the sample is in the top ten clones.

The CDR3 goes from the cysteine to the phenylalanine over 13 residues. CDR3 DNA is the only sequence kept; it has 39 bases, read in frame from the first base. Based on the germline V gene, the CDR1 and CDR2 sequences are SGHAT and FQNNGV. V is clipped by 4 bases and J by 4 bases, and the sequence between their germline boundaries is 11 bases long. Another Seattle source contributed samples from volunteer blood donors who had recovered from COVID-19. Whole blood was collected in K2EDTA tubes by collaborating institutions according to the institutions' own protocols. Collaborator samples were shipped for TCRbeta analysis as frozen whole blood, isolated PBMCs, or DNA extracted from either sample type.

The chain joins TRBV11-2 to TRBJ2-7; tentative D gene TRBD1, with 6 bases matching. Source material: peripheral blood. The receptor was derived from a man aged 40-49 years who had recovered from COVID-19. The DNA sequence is TGTGCCAGCAGCTCCGGACAGTCTTACGAGCAGTACTTC. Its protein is CASSSGQSYEQYF. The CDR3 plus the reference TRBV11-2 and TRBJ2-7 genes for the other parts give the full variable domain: EAGVAQSPRYKIIEKRQSVAFWCNPISGHATLYWYQQILGQGPKLLIQFQNNGVVDDSQLPKDRFSAERLKGVDSTLKIQPAKLEDSAVYLCASSSGQSYEQYFGPGTRLTVT.